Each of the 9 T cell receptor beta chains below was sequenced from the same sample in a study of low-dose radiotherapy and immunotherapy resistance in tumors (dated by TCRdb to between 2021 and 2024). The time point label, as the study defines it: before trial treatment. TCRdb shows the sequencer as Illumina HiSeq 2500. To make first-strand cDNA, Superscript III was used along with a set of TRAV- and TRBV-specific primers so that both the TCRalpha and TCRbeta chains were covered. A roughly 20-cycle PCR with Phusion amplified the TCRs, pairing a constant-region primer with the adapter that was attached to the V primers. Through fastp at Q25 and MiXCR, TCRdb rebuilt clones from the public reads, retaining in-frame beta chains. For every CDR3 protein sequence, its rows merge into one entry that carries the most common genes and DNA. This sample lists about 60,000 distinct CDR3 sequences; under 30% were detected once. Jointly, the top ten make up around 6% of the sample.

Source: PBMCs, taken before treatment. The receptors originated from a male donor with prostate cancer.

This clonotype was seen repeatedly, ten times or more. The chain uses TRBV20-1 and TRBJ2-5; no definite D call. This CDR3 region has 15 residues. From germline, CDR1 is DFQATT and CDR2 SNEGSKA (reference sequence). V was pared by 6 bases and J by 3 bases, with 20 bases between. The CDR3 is CSAHKTPPFEETQYF. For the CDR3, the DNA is TGCAGTGCACATAAGACACCTCCTTTTGAAGAGACCCAGTACTTC.

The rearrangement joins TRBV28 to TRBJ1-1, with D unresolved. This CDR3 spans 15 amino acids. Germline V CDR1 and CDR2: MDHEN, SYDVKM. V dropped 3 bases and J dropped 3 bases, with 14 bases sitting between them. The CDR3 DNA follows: TGTGCCAGCAGTTTCGGGCGGAATCGCGACACTGAAGCTTTCTTT. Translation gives CASSFGRNRDTEAFF.

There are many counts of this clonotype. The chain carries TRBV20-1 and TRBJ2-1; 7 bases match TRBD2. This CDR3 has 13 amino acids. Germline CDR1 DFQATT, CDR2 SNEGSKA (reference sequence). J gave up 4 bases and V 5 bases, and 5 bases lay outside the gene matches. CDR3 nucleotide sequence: TGCAGTGCTGCTAGCGGCGTATACAATGAGCAGTTCTTC. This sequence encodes CSAASGVYNEQFF.

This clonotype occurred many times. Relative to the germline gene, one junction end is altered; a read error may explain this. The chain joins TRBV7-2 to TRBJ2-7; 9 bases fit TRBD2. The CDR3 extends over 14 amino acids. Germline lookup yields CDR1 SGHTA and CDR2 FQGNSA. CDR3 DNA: TGTGCCAGCAGATTAGCGGGAGAGAACTACGAGCAGTACTTC. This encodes CASRLAGENYEQYF.

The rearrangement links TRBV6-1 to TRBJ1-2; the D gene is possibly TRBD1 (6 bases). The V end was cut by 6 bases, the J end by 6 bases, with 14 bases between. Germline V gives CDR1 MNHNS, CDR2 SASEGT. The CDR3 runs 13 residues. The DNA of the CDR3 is TGTGCCAGCAGGAATCGGGACAATCATGGCTACACCTTC. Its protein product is CASRNRDNHGYTF.

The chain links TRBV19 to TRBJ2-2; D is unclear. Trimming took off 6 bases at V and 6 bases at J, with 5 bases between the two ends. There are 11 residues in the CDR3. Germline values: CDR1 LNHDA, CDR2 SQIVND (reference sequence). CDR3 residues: CASSMSGELFF. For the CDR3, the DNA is TGTGCCAGTAGCATGTCCGGGGAGCTGTTTTTT.

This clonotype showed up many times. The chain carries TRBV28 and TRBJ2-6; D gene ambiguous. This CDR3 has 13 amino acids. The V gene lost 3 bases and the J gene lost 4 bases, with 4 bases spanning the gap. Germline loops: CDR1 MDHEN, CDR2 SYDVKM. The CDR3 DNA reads TGTGCCAGCAGTTTCAGCGGGGCCAACGTCCTGACTTTC. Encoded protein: CASSFSGANVLTF.

CDR3 protein: CASSPARTASKFF. In DNA form, the CDR3 reads TGTGCCAGCAGCCCCGCCCGGACTGCTAGCAAGTTCTTC. The chain carries TRBV11-2 and TRBJ2-1; the D gene is possibly TRBD2 (5 bases). The germline gives CDR1 SGHAT, CDR2 FQNNGV. This CDR3 has 13 amino acids. V was clipped by 5 bases and J by 14 bases, with 19 bases between them.

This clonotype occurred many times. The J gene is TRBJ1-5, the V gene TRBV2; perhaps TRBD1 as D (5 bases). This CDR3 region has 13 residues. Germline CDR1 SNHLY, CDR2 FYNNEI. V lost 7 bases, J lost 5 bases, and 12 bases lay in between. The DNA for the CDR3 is TGTGCCAGCACTGGAATGGGGGATCAGCCCCAGCATTTT. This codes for CASTGMGDQPQHF.